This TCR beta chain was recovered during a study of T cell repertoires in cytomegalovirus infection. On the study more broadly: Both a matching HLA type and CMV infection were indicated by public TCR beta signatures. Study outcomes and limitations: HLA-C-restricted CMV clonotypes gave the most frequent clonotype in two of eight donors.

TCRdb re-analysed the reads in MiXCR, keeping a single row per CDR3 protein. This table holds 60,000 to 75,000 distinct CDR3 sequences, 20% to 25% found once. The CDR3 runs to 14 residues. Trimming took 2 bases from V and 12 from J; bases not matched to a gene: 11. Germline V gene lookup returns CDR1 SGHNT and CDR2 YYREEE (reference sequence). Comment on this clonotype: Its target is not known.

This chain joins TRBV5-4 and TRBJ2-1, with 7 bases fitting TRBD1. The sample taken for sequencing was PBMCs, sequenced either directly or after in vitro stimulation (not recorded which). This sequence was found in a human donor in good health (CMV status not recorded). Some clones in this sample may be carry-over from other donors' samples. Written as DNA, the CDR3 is TGTGCCAGCAGCTTATGGGACAGTGATGTTCGGCAGTTCTTC. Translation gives CASSLWDSDVRQFF. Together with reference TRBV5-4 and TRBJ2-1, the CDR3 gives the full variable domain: ETGVTQSPTHLIKTRGQQVTLRCSSQSGHNTVSWYQQALGQGPQFIFQYYREEENGRGNFPPRFSGLQFPNYSSELNVNALELDDSALYLCASSLWDSDVRQFFGPGTRLTVL.